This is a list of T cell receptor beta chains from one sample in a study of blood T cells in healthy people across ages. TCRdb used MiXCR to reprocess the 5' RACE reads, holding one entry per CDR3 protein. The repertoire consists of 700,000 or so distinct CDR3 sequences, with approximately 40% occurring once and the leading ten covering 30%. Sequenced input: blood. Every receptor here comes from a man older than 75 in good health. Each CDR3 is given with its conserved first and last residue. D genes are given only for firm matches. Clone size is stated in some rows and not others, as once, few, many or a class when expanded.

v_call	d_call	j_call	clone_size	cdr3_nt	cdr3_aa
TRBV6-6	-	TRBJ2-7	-	TGTGCCAGCAGTTACAGGACAATCGCCTACGAGCAGTACTTC	CASSYRTIAYEQYF
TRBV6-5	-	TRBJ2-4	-	TGTGCCAGCAGCCGATCAGTCGACGGTGCCAATCAGTACTTC	CASSRSVDGANQYF
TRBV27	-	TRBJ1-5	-	TGTGCCAGTAGGTCTGATGATGATCAGCCCCAGCATTTT	CASRSDDDQPQHF
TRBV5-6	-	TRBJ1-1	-	TGTGCCAGCACGTTTCGGACACTGAACACTGAAGCTTTCTTT	CASTFRTLNTEAFF
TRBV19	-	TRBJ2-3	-	TGTGCCAGTGCGCGTGGGGCTGCCGGGGATACGCAGTATTTT	CASARGAAGDTQYF
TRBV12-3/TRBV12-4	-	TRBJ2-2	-	TGTGCCAGCAGTTTCTCTTTCTCCCAGGGGACCGGGGAGCTGTTTTTT	CASSFSFSQGTGELFF
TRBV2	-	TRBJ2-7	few	TGTGCCAGCAGTGAACAGGGAGTAGGCTACGAGCAGTACTTC	CASSEQGVGYEQYF
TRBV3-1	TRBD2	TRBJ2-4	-	TGTGCCAGCAGCCAATGGACTAGCGGGGCCCCGGGGGCCCAGTACTTC	CASSQWTSGAPGAQYF
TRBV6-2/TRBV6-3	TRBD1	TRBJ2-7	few	TGTGCCAGCATCCAGGGGCCTCAGGGGGTCTTCAGCTACGAGCAGTACTTC	CASIQGPQGVFSYEQYF
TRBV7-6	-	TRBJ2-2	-	TGTGCCAGCAGCATACCGCGCCAGGGTCCCGGGGAGCTGTTTTTT	CASSIPRQGPGELFF
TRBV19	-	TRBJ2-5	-	TGTGCCAGTAGTATTTTAGGGACGGGGAAAGAGACCCAGTACTTC	CASSILGTGKETQYF
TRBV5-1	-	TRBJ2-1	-	TGCGCCAGCAGCTTGAACGGCGTTTCGTATGAGCAGTTCTTC	CASSLNGVSYEQFF
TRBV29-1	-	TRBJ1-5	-	TGTAGCGTGGCGGACTGGGCTGGTGATCAGCCCCAGCATTTT	CSVADWAGDQPQHF
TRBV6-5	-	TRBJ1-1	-	TGTGCCAGCAGCGAGTTCGGGGCCAAGAACACTGAAGCTTTCTTT	CASSEFGAKNTEAFF
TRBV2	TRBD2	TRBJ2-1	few	TGTGCCAGCAGTAGACTAGCGGGAGGCTACAATGAGCAGTTCTTC	CASSRLAGGYNEQFF
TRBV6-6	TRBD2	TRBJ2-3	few	TGTGCCAGCAGAGGACTAGCGGGGGGGGATACGCAGTATTTT	CASRGLAGGDTQYF
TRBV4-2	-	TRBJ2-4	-	TGTGCCAGCAGCCAAGCCCAGGGGGGGGACAACATTCAGTACTTC	CASSQAQGGDNIQYF
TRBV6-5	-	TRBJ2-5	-	TGTGCCAGCAGCCCGCGGGTACAGCACTATGAAGAGACCCAGTACTTC	CASSPRVQHYEETQYF
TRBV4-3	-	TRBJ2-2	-	TGCGCCAGCAGCCCGCATTACACGGGAGTTAGAAACGGGGAGCTGTTTTTT	CASSPHYTGVRNGELFF
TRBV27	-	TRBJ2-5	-	TGTGCCAGCAGTTTATCCGGGACCAAAGAGACCCAGTACTTC	CASSLSGTKETQYF
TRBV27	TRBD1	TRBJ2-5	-	TGTGCCATTAACCGGTACCGGGACAGGGACCAAGAGACCCAGTACTTC	CAINRYRDRDQETQYF
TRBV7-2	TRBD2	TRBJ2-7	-	TGTGCCAGCAGCTCCCCCCCACAACTAGCGGGAGCCTACGAGCAGTACTTC	CASSSPPQLAGAYEQYF
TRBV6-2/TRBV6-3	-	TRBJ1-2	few	TGTGCCAGCAGTCCGGACAAGGTGATCTATGGCTACACCTTC	CASSPDKVIYGYTF
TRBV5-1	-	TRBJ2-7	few	TGCGCCAGCAGCTTGGATGGGCAGGGGAGCTCCTACGAGCAGTACTTC	CASSLDGQGSSYEQYF
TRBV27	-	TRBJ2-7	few	TGTGCCAGCAGTCCTCTAGCTGGCGATACTGGGGAGCAGTACTTC	CASSPLAGDTGEQYF
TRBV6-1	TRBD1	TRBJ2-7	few	TGTGCCAGCAGTGAAGACAGGGGGGTCTACGAGCAGTACTTC	CASSEDRGVYEQYF
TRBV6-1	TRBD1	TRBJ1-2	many	TGTGCCAGCAGGCCAGGGGGAATCTATGGCTACACCTTC	CASRPGGIYGYTF
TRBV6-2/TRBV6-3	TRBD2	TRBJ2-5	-	TGTGCCAGCAGTACCTCGGGACTAGCGGGGGAGGCCGCGAGGAATGAGCAGTACTTC	CASSTSGLAGEAARNEQYF
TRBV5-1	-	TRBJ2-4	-	TGCGCCAGCAGCTTGAAAGGCATTCAGTACTTC	CASSLKGIQYF
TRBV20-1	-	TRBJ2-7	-	TGCAGTGCTAGAAGGGACGAGCAGTACTTC	CSARRDEQYF
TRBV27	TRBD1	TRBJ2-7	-	TGTGCCAGCAGGACAGGGGGATCTAACGAGCAGTACTTC	CASRTGGSNEQYF
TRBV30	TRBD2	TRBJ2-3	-	TGTGCCTGGATTGGGACTATCCATACTAGCACAGATACGCAGTATTTT	CAWIGTIHTSTDTQYF
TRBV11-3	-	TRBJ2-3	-	TGTGCCAGCAGCTTAGACCCCAGTATGGGTACGCAGTATTTT	CASSLDPSMGTQYF
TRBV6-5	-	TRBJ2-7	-	TGTGCCAGCAGTTATGAAGCAGATTCGACCTACGAGCAGTACTTC	CASSYEADSTYEQYF
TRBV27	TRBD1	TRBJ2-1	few	TGTGCCAGCAGTTTTCGGGGACAGGCCTTCTACAATGAGCAGTTCTTC	CASSFRGQAFYNEQFF
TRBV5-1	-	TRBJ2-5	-	TGCGCCAGCAGTGGCACCACATTCCCCGGAGAGACCCAGTACTTC	CASSGTTFPGETQYF
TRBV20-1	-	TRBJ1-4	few	TGCAGTGCTAGCCCAGGGACCGCTAATGAAAAACTGTTTTTT	CSASPGTANEKLFF
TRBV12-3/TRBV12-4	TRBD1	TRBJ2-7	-	TGTGCCAGCAGCCCGGGACCGGGACAGGGCTCCTACGAGCAGTACTTC	CASSPGPGQGSYEQYF
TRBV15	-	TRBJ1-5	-	TGTGCCACCAGCCCTAGGAGGGGAACAAATCAGCCCCAGCATTTT	CATSPRRGTNQPQHF
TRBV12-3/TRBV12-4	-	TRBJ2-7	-	TGTGCCGGTCGCTCAGGGTCGGGCTCCTACGAGCAGTACTTC	CAGRSGSGSYEQYF
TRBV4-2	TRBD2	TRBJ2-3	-	TGTGCCAGCAGCCAAGATTCGACTAGCGGGCTCCAGGATACGCAGTATTTT	CASSQDSTSGLQDTQYF
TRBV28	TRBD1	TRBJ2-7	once	TGTGCCAGCAGTACAGACAGGGAAAGCCAGTACTTC	CASSTDRESQYF
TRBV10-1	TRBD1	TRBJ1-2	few	TGCGCCAGCAGTGACCTCCCGGGACAGGGAAGTTACTATGGCTACACCTTC	CASSDLPGQGSYYGYTF
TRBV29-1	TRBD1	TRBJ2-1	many	TGCAGCGTCTACGGACAGGGGGCTGACAATGAGCAGTTCTTC	CSVYGQGADNEQFF
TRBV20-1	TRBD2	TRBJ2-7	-	TGCAGTGCTTCATCTAGCGGGGATGACGAGCAGTACTTC	CSASSSGDDEQYF
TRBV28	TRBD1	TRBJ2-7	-	TGTGCCAGCAGTTCCCCGGGACAGGGGGTGAGGTACGACTACGAGCAGTACTTC	CASSSPGQGVRYDYEQYF
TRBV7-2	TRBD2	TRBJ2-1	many	TGTGCCAGCAGCTCACCCGCGGCCACTAGCGGGAGAAGTCAGTTCTTC	CASSSPAATSGRSQFF
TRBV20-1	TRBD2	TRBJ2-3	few	TGCAGTGCTAAATCCGGGACTACCCAAGATACGCAGTATTTT	CSAKSGTTQDTQYF
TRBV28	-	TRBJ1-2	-	TGTGCCAGCAGTCCTCCATACGAGCCTGGCTACACCTTC	CASSPPYEPGYTF
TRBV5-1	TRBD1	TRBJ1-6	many	TGCGCCAGCAGCTTCCAAGGGGGCGAAAATTCACCCCTCCACTTT	CASSFQGGENSPLHF
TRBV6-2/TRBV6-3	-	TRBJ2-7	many	TGTGCCAGCAGTAACTACTACGAGCAGTACTTC	CASSNYYEQYF
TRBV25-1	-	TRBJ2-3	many	TGTGCCAGCAGTCCCTTGGGCGGGGCGGTTCCAGATACGCAGTATTTT	CASSPLGGAVPDTQYF
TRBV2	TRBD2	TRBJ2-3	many	TGTGCCAGCAGTCCGACTAGCGGGGGGACAGATACGCAGTATTTT	CASSPTSGGTDTQYF
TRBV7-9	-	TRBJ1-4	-	TGTGCCAGCAGCTTAAGGGCAGGTGCAACTAATGAAAAACTGTTTTTT	CASSLRAGATNEKLFF
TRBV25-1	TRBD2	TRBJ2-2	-	TGTGCCAGCAGTCCGGGACTAGAGGGGAGCACCGGGGAGCTGTTTTTT	CASSPGLEGSTGELFF